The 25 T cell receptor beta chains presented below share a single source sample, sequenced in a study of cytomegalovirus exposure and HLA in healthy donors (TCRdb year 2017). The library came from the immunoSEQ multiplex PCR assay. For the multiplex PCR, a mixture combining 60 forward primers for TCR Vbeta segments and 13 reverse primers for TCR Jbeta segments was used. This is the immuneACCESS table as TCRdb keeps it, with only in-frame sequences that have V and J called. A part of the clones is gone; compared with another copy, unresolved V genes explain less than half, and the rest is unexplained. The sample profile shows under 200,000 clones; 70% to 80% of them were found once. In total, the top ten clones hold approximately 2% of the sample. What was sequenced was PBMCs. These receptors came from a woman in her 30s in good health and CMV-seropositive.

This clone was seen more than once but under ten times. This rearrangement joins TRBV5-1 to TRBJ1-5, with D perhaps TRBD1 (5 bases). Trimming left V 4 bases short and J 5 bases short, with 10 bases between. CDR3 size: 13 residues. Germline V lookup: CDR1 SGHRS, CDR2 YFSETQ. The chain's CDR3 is CASSLGTDQPQHF. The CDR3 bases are TGCGCCAGCAGCCTTGGGACTGATCAGCCCCAGCATTTT.

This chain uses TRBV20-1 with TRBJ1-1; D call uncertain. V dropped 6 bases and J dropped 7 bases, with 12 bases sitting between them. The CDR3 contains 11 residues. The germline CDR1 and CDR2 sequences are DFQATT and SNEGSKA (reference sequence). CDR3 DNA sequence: TGCAGTGCCCTTAGTCTAGTTGAAGCTTTCTTT. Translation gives CSALSLVEAFF.

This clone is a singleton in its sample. This chain's CDR3 is CASSLLFGEAFF. The CDR3 DNA sequence: TGTGCCAGCAGTTTATTGTTCGGGGAAGCTTTCTTT. The rearrangement joins TRBV27 to TRBJ1-1; D gene uncertain. Germline V lookup: CDR1 MNHEY, CDR2 SMNVEV (reference sequence). V was trimmed by 1 base and J by 8 bases, leaving 8 bases between them. CDR3 length: 12 residues.

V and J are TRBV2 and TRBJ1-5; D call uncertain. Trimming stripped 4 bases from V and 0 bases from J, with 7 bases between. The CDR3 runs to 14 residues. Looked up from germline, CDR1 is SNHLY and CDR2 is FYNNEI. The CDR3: CASSASFSNQPQHF. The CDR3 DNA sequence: TGTGCCAGCAGTGCTTCGTTTAGCAATCAGCCCCAGCATTTT.

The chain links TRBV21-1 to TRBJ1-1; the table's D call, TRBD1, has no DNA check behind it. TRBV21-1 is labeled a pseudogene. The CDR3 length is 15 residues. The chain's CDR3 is CASTPVTDENTEAFF. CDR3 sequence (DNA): TGTGCCAGCACCCCCGTGACAGATGAGAACACTGAAGCTTTCTTT.

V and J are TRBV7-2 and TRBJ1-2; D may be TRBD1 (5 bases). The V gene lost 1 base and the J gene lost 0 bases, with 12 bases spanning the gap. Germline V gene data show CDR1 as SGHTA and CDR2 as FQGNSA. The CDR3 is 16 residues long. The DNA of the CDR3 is TGTGCCAGCAGCTTAGAGGGGTCGGGGGCTAACTATGGCTACACCTTC. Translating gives CASSLEGSGANYGYTF.

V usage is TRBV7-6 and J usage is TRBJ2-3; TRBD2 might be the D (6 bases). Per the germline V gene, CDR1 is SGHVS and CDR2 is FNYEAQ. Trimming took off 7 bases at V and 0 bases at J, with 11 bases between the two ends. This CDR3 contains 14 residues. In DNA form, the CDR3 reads TGTGCCAGCACCGAGGGGACTAGCACAGATACGCAGTATTTT. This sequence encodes CASTEGTSTDTQYF.

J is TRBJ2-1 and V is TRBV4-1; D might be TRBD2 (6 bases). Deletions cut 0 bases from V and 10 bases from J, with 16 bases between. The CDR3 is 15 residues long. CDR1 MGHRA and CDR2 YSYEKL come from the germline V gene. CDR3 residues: CASSQEGTGVREQFF. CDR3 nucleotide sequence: TGCGCCAGCAGCCAAGAAGGCACGGGAGTGAGGGAGCAGTTCTTC.

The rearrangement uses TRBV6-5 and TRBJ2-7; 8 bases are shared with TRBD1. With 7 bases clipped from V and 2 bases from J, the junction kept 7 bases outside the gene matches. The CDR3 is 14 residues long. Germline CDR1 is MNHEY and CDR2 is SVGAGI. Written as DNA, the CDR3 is TGTGCCAGCAAAGGATCAGGGGGCCCCTACGAGCAGTACTTC. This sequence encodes CASKGSGGPYEQYF.

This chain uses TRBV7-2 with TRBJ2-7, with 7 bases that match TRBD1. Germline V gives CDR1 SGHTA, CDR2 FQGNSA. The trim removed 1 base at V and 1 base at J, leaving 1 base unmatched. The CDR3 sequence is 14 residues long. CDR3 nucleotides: TGTGCCAGCAGCTTAGAGGGACAGTCCTACGAGCAGTACTTC. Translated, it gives CASSLEGQSYEQYF.

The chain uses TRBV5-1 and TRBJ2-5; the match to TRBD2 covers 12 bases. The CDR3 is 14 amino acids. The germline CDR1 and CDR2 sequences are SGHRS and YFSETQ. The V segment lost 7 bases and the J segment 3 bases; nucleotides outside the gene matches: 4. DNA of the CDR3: TGCGCCAGCCATAGACTAGCGGGGGAAGAGACCCAGTACTTC. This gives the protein CASHRLAGEETQYF.

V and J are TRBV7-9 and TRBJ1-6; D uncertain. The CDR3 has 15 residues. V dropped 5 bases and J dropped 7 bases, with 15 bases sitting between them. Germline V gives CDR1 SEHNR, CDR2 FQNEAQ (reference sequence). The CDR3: CASSPGPAGNSPLHF. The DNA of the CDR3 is TGTGCCAGCAGCCCAGGTCCCGCGGGGAATTCACCCCTCCACTTT. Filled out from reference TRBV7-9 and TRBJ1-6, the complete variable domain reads DTGVSQNPRHKITKRGQNVTFRCDPISEHNRLYWYRQTLGQGPEFLTYFQNEAQLEKSRLLSDRFSAERPKGSFSTLEIQRTEQGDSAMYLCASSPGPAGNSPLHFGNGTRLTVT.

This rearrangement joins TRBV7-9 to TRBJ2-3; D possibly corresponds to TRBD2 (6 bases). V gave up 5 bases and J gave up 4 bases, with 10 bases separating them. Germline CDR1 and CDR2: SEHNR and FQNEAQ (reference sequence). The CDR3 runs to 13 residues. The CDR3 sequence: CASSTGASDTQYF. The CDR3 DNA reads TGTGCCAGCAGCACGGGAGCCTCAGATACGCAGTATTTT.

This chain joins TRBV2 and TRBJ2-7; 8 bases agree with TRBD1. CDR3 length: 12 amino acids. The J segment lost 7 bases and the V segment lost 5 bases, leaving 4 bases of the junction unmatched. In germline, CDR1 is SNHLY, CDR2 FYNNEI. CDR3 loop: CASSRQGYEQYF. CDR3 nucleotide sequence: TGTGCCAGCAGTCGACAGGGGTATGAGCAGTACTTC.

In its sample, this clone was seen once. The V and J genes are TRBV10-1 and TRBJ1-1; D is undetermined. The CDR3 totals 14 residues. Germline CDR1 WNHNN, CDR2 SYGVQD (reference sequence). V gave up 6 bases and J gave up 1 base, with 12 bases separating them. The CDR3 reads CASRDTRQNTEAFF. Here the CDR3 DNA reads TGCGCCAGCAGAGACACGCGACAGAACACTGAAGCTTTCTTT.

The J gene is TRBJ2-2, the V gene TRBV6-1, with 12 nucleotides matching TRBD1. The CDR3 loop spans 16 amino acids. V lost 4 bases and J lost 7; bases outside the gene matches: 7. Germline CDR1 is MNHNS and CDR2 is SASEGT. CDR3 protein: CASSAWGTGGGGELFF. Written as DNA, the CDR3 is TGTGCCAGCAGTGCCTGGGGGACAGGGGGCGGCGGGGAGCTGTTTTTT.

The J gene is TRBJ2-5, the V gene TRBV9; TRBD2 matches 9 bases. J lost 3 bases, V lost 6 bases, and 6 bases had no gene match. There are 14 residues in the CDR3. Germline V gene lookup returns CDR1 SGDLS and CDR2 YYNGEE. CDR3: CASTQRGREETQYF. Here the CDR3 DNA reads TGTGCCAGCACCCAACGCGGGAGGGAAGAGACCCAGTACTTC.

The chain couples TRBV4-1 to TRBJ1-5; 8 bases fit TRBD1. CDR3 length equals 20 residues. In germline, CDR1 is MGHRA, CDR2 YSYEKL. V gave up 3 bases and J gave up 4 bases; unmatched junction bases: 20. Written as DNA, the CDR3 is TGCGCCAGCAGCCAGAGTCCGGGACAGGTTTTTGGAATCCAAAATCAGCCCCAGCATTTT. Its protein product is CASSQSPGQVFGIQNQPQHF.

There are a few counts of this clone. CDR3 amino acids: CASSQTRNSYEQYF. DNA of the CDR3: TGTGCCAGCAGCCAAACACGAAACTCCTACGAGCAGTACTTC. This chain uses TRBV7-8 with TRBJ2-7; D is uncertain. The ends were cut back, 5 bases at V and 0 bases at J, with 11 bases in the middle. The CDR3 is made up of 14 amino acids. Germline V gene lookup returns CDR1 SGHVS and CDR2 FQNEAQ.

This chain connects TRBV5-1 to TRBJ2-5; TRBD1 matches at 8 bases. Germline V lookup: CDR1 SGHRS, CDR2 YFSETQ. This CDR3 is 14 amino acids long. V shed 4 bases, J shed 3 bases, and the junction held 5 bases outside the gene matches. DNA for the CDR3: TGCGCCAGCAGCGGACAGGGCCGAGAAGAGACCCAGTACTTC. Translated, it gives CASSGQGREETQYF.

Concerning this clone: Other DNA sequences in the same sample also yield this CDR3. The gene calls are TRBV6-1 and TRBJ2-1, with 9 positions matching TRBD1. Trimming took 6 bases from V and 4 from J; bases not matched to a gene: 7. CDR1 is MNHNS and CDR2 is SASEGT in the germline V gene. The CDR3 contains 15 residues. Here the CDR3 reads CASSVDRGSYNEQFF. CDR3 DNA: TGTGCCAGCAGCGTAGACAGGGGGTCTTACAATGAGCAGTTCTTC.

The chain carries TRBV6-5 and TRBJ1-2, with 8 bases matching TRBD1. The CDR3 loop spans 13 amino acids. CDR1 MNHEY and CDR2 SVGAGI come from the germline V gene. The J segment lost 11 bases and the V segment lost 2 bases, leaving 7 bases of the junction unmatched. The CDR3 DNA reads TGTGCCAGCAGTTACGGGACAGGAGTTGATTACACCTTC. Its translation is CASSYGTGVDYTF.

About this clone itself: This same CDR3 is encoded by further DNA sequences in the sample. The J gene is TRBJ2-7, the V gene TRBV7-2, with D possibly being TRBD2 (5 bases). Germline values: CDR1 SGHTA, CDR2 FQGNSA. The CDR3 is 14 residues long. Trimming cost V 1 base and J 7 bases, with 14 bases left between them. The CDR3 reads CASSLGLASYEQYF. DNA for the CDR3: TGTGCCAGCAGCTTAGGCCTAGCCTCATATGAGCAGTACTTC.

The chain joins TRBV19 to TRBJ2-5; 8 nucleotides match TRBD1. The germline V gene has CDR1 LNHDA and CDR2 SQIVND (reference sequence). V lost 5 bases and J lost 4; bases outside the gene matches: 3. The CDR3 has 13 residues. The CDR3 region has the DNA TGTGCCAGTAGTCAGGGGGCCCGAGAGACCCAGTACTTC. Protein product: CASSQGARETQYF.

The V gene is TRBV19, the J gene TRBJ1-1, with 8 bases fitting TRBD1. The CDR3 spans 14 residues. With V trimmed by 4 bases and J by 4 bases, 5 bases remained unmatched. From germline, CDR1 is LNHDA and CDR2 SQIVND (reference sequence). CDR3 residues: CASSTRQGRTEAFF. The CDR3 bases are TGTGCCAGTAGTACTCGACAGGGGCGCACTGAAGCTTTCTTT.